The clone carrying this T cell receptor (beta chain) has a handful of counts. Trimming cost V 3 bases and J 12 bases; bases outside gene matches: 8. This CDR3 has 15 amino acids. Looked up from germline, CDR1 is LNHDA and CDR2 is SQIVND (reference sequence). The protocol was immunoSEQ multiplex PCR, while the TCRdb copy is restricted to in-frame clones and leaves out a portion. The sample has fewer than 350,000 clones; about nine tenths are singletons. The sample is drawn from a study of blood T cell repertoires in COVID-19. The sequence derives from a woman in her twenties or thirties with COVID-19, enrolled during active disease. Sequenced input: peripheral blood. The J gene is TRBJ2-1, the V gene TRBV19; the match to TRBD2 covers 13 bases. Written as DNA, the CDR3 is TGTGCCAGTAGTATTTCCGGGACTAGCGGGGTGGGGCAGTTCTTC. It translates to CASSISGTSGVGQFF. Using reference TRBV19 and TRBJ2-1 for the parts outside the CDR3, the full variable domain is DGGITQSPKYLFRKEGQNVTLSCEQNLNHDAMYWYRQDPGQGLRLIYYSQIVNDFQKGDIAEGYSVSREKKESFPLTVTSAQKNPTAFYLCASSISGTSGVGQFFGPGTRLTVL.